Listed below are T cell receptor beta chains from one sample, sequenced in a study of T cell responses to AZD1222 COVID-19 vaccine. This table comes from immunoSEQ multiplex PCR, and its TCRdb copy is limited to in-frame clones, with some not included. The repertoire holds more than 95,000 clones, with 70% to 90% as singletons. Sequenced material: peripheral blood, taken 28 days after the second AZD1222 dose. Receptors were obtained from an adult who received the AZD1222 COVID-19 vaccine. The CDR3 runs from the conserved cysteine through the conserved F or W. The order of the fields is CDR3 length, V gene, clone size, D gene, J gene, CDR3 protein, CDR3 DNA. A D gene is named only where the DNA matches it firmly. Clone sizes are given selectively: once, few, many, or a class where the clone is expanded.

>14|TRBV20-1|NA|NA|TRBJ1-2
CSASRQASNYGYTF
TGCAGTGCTAGTAGGCAGGCATCTAACTATGGCTACACCTTC
>17|TRBV5-4|NA|TRBD1|TRBJ1-3
CASSAGQGFSSGNTIYF
TGTGCCAGCAGCGCCGGACAGGGGTTTTCCTCTGGAAACACCATATATTTT
>13|TRBV12-3/TRBV12-4|once|NA|TRBJ1-2
CASSLGLNYGYTF
TGTGCCAGCAGCCTGGGCCTAAACTATGGCTACACCTTC
>15|TRBV4-1|NA|TRBD1|TRBJ1-1
CASSQTGTENTEAFF
TGCGCCAGCAGCCAAACCGGGACAGAGAACACTGAAGCTTTCTTT
>13|TRBV30|NA|NA|TRBJ1-2
CASRSSEESGYTF
TGTGCCTCTCGCTCCTCAGAGGAAAGTGGCTACACCTTC
>13|TRBV2|NA|NA|TRBJ1-2
CASGRDTNYGYTF
TGTGCCAGCGGAAGGGACACCAACTATGGCTACACCTTC
>12|TRBV7-9|NA|NA|TRBJ1-1
CASSFSETEAFF
TGTGCCAGCAGCTTTAGTGAGACTGAAGCTTTCTTT
>13|TRBV12-5|NA|NA|TRBJ1-5
CASGLVRDAGEHF
TGTGCTAGTGGTTTGGTAAGAGATGCAGGGGAGCATTTT
>16|TRBV5-4|NA|TRBD2|TRBJ2-2
CASRGLAGGNTGELFF
TGTGCCAGCAGGGGTCTAGCGGGGGGGAACACCGGGGAGCTGTTTTTT
>16|TRBV24-1|NA|TRBD1|TRBJ2-1
CATSDLGQGADNEQFF
TGTGCCACCAGTGATTTGGGACAGGGGGCTGACAATGAGCAGTTCTTC
>13|TRBV7-7|NA|NA|TRBJ2-7
CASSAGRLYEQYF
TGTGCTAGCAGCGCAGGGCGATTATACGAGCAGTACTTC
>14|TRBV18|NA|NA|TRBJ1-1
CASSHSGTDSEAFF
TGTGCCAGCTCACATTCCGGGACGGATAGTGAAGCTTTCTTT
>13|TRBV19|NA|NA|TRBJ1-1
CASNRDTSSEAFF
TGTGCCAGCAACCGGGACACCAGCTCCGAAGCTTTCTTT
>16|TRBV11-2|NA|TRBD2|TRBJ2-3
CASSKIASGRTDTQYF
TGTGCCAGCAGCAAAATCGCTAGCGGGAGAACAGATACGCAGTATTTT
>16|TRBV7-2|NA|NA|TRBJ2-7
CASSLAATGPYYEQYF
TGTGCCAGCAGCTTAGCCGCGACAGGACCCTACTACGAGCAGTACTTC
>18|TRBV5-4|NA|TRBD2|TRBJ2-5
CASSLRVRVSGGKETQYF
TGTGCCAGCAGCTTGAGAGTTCGGGTTAGCGGGGGAAAAGAGACCCAGTACTTC
>14|TRBV25-1|NA|NA|TRBJ1-5
CASSGSGPNQPQHF
TGTGCCAGCAGTGGGTCAGGGCCGAATCAGCCCCAGCATTTT
>13|TRBV30|once|NA|TRBJ1-5
CAWSRQDNQPQHF
TGTGCCTGGAGTAGACAGGACAATCAGCCCCAGCATTTT
>16|TRBV7-6|NA|TRBD2|TRBJ2-2
CASSPTGLAVTGELFF
TGTGCCAGCAGCCCCACCGGACTAGCTGTTACCGGGGAGCTGTTTTTT
>12|TRBV20-1|NA|TRBD1|TRBJ1-2
CSASQGGAGYTF
TGCAGTGCTAGTCAGGGGGGCGCAGGCTACACCTTC
>13|TRBV6-2/TRBV6-3|NA|NA|TRBJ2-2
CASSSRVSGELFF
TGTGCCAGCAGTTCGCGGGTTTCCGGGGAGCTGTTTTTT
>13|TRBV29-1|once|TRBD1|TRBJ1-2
CSVPGQSLYGYTF
TGCAGCGTACCGGGACAGTCCCTTTATGGCTACACCTTC
>16|TRBV14|NA|NA|TRBJ1-4
CASSQDLGMWSEKLFF
TGTGCCAGCAGCCAAGATCTCGGGATGTGGAGCGAAAAACTGTTTTTT
>16|TRBV19|NA|TRBD1|TRBJ1-1
CASSKRQGSGNTEAFF
TGTGCCAGTAGTAAACGACAGGGGTCGGGTAACACTGAAGCTTTCTTT
>15|TRBV3-1/TRBV3-2|few|NA|TRBJ1-5
CASSQGGRSNQPQHF
TGTGCCAGCAGCCAAGGGGGGAGAAGCAATCAGCCCCAGCATTTT
>16|TRBV23-1|NA|NA|TRBJ1-2
CASSQSGDVGRYGYTF
TGCGCCAGCAGTCAATCTGGGGACGTCGGAAGGTATGGCTACACCTTC
>13|TRBV30|NA|NA|TRBJ1-1
CAWSRQLNTEAFF
TGTGCCTGGAGTCGACAGTTGAACACTGAAGCTTTCTTT
>13|TRBV19|once|NA|TRBJ2-7
CASRGTGLLEQYF
TGTGCCAGTAGGGGGACCGGACTCCTTGAGCAGTACTTC
>14|TRBV18|NA|TRBD1|TRBJ2-7
CASSPRTGPSEQYF
TGTGCCAGCTCACCACGGACAGGGCCCTCCGAGCAGTACTTC
>11|TRBV5-6|once|NA|TRBJ1-3
CASSFGPGVYF
TGTGCCAGCAGTTTTGGACCCGGAGTATATTTT
>14|TRBV6-5|NA|NA|TRBJ1-1
CASSERGMNTEAFF
TGTGCCAGCAGCGAGAGAGGGATGAACACTGAAGCTTTCTTT
>16|TRBV6-2/TRBV6-3|NA|NA|TRBJ1-1
CASSPRLSPMYTEAFF
TGTGCCAGCAGCCCGCGATTGAGCCCCATGTACACTGAAGCTTTCTTT
>15|TRBV5-4|NA|TRBD1|TRBJ1-4
CASSLRTGANEKLFF
TGTGCCAGCAGCTTGAGGACAGGGGCTAATGAAAAACTGTTTTTT
>13|TRBV12-3/TRBV12-4|NA|NA|TRBJ2-1
CASKGGSYNEQFF
TGTGCCAGCAAAGGAGGGTCCTACAATGAGCAGTTCTTC
>13|TRBV11-3|NA|NA|TRBJ1-1
CASSLGKVAEAFF
TGTGCCAGCAGCTTAGGGAAAGTAGCTGAAGCTTTCTTT
>13|TRBV7-2|once|NA|TRBJ2-7
CASSLAASYEQYF
TGTGCCAGCAGTTTAGCGGCCTCCTACGAGCAGTACTTC
>13|TRBV18|NA|NA|TRBJ2-7
CASSPPVSYEQYF
TGTGCCAGCTCACCTCCAGTCTCCTACGAGCAGTACTTC
>17|TRBV4-3|NA|NA|TRBJ2-5
CASSQDAAEQLGETQYF
TGCGCCAGCAGCCAAGATGCGGCGGAACAATTAGGGGAGACCCAGTACTTC
>14|TRBV14|NA|NA|TRBJ1-2
CASSQGRVGYGYTF
TGTGCCAGCAGCCAAGGAAGGGTGGGCTATGGCTACACCTTC
>18|TRBV7-3|NA|TRBD1|TRBJ2-5
CASSLGTVHEAFRETQYF
TGTGCCAGCAGCTTAGGGACAGTTCACGAGGCTTTCAGAGAGACCCAGTACTTC
>15|TRBV7-6|NA|TRBD1|TRBJ1-2
CASSLTGANNYGYTF
TGTGCCAGCAGCCTTACAGGGGCGAATAACTATGGCTACACCTTC